A selection of T cell receptor beta chains follows, all from one sample in a study of CD8 T cells in Susac syndrome. TCRdb called the immunoSEQ multiplex PCR reads again in MiXCR, with one record for every CDR3 protein. The profile shows more than 150,000 distinct CDR3 sequences, 95% to 97% of them singletons. Sequencing was carried out using CD4+ T cells from PBMCs. Every receptor here comes from a human donor with Susac syndrome. Both conserved end residues are part of each CDR3. The D gene is left open where the match is weak. Only some rows state a clone size, as once, few, many or a class for expanded clones.

V	size	D	length	J	CDR3	DNA
TRBV12-3/TRBV12-4	NA	TRBD2	14	TRBJ2-7	CASGTAGVFHEQYF	TGTGCCAGCGGAACCGCGGGAGTCTTCCACGAGCAGTACTTC
TRBV5-6	NA	NA	14	TRBJ2-7	CASSFRQGSSEQYF	TGTGCCAGCAGCTTCAGGCAGGGGTCGTCCGAGCAGTACTTC
TRBV29-1	NA	TRBD2	14	TRBJ2-1	CSVIGLASYNEQFF	TGCAGCGTGATCGGACTAGCGTCCTACAATGAGCAGTTCTTC
TRBV6-2/TRBV6-3	NA	NA	15	TRBJ2-1	CASAPGTWRGNEQFF	TGTGCCAGCGCTCCCGGGACTTGGCGTGGCAATGAGCAGTTCTTC
TRBV3-1	NA	NA	13	TRBJ1-5	CASSQAPGVPQHF	TGTGCCAGCAGCCAAGCCCCCGGGGTGCCCCAGCATTTT
TRBV7-2	few	NA	12	TRBJ1-1	CASSVFSTEAFF	TGTGCCAGCAGCGTCTTTAGCACTGAAGCTTTCTTT
TRBV7-2	NA	TRBD1	16	TRBJ1-1	CASNDRDRGVNTEAFF	TGTGCCAGCAACGACCGGGACAGGGGTGTGAACACTGAAGCTTTCTTT
TRBV6-5	NA	NA	14	TRBJ2-5	CASSERGRLETQYF	TGTGCCAGCAGTGAACGCGGCAGGCTCGAGACCCAGTACTTC
TRBV20-1	NA	NA	13	TRBJ1-1	CSASGTPNTEAFF	TGCAGTGCTAGCGGGACCCCGAACACTGAAGCTTTCTTT
TRBV7-9	NA	NA	14	TRBJ2-1	CASSLTTGRNEQFF	TGTGCCAGCAGCTTGACGACAGGGAGGAATGAGCAGTTCTTC
TRBV15	NA	NA	14	TRBJ2-1	CATSRDWGQNEQFF	TGTGCCACCAGCAGAGATTGGGGTCAAAATGAGCAGTTCTTC
TRBV29-1	NA	NA	14	TRBJ2-1	CSVEPHYAYNEQFF	TGCAGCGTTGAACCGCACTACGCCTACAATGAGCAGTTCTTC
TRBV29-1	once	TRBD2	14	TRBJ2-1	CSAASGASYNEQFF	TGCAGCGCCGCTAGCGGCGCCTCCTACAATGAGCAGTTCTTC
TRBV5-1	once	TRBD2	17	TRBJ2-5	CASSLGVGGATGETQYF	TGCGCCAGCAGCTTGGGAGTCGGGGGGGCCACCGGGGAGACCCAGTACTTC
TRBV2	NA	NA	14	TRBJ2-7	CASSALASSYEQYF	TGTGCCAGCAGTGCACTCGCTAGCTCCTACGAGCAGTACTTC
TRBV29-1	NA	NA	14	TRBJ2-5	CSVVPGSKQETQYF	TGCAGCGTTGTCCCGGGATCCAAACAAGAGACCCAGTACTTC
TRBV5-6	NA	NA	16	TRBJ1-1	CASSFRTSGRRTEAFF	TGTGCCAGCAGCTTCCGGACCTCGGGCAGGCGCACTGAAGCTTTCTTT
TRBV29-1	NA	NA	12	TRBJ1-2	CSVRQGGYGYTF	TGCAGCGTTCGGCAGGGTGGGTATGGCTACACCTTC
TRBV24-1	once	NA	13	TRBJ2-7	CATSDYQGREQYF	TGTGCCACCAGTGATTACCAGGGACGCGAGCAGTACTTC
TRBV20-1	NA	NA	14	TRBJ2-5	CSARQGLVKETQYF	TGCAGTGCTAGACAGGGACTTGTCAAAGAGACCCAGTACTTC
TRBV27	NA	TRBD2	14	TRBJ2-1	CASGGTSRIGEQFF	TGTGCCAGCGGAGGGACTAGCCGCATCGGTGAGCAGTTCTTC
TRBV27	NA	TRBD2	17	TRBJ2-3	CASSSPTSGRAIDTQYF	TGTGCCAGCAGTTCGCCGACTAGCGGGAGGGCGATAGATACGCAGTATTTT
TRBV20-1	NA	TRBD1	14	TRBJ1-5	CSAVLGQVNQPQHF	TGCAGTGCCGTGCTCGGACAGGTCAATCAGCCCCAGCATTTT
TRBV20-1	NA	NA	13	TRBJ2-5	CSARSDGKETQYF	TGCAGTGCTAGATCGGATGGGAAAGAGACCCAGTACTTC
TRBV27	NA	TRBD1	16	TRBJ1-1	CASSPRPTGGYVGAFF	TGTGCCAGCAGTCCACGCCCTACAGGGGGCTACGTAGGAGCTTTCTTT
TRBV29-1	NA	NA	13	TRBJ1-1	CSVDPGDVTEAFF	TGCAGCGTTGACCCAGGGGATGTAACTGAAGCTTTCTTT
TRBV28	NA	NA	11	TRBJ2-1	CASSLSQGQFF	TGTGCCAGCAGTTTGAGTCAGGGGCAGTTCTTC
TRBV7-9	NA	NA	12	TRBJ2-2	CASSPTSGELFF	TGTGCCAGCAGCCCGACTAGCGGGGAGCTGTTTTTT
TRBV9	NA	NA	18	TRBJ1-6	CASSATGREVSYNSPLHF	TGTGCCAGCAGCGCCACAGGGAGGGAGGTGTCCTATAATTCACCCCTCCACTTT
TRBV3-1	NA	NA	11	TRBJ2-1	CASSQDRAKFF	TGTGCCAGCAGCCAAGACAGGGCCAAGTTCTTC
TRBV2	NA	NA	12	TRBJ2-7	CATRTESYEQYF	TGTGCCACCAGGACAGAGTCCTACGAGCAGTACTTC
TRBV30	once	NA	11	TRBJ2-7	CAWSARYEQYF	TGTGCCTGGAGTGCACGGTACGAGCAGTACTTC
TRBV7-9	NA	NA	12	TRBJ2-7	CASSPGQSRRYF	TGTGCCAGCAGCCCGGGACAATCGCGGCGGTACTTC
TRBV29-1	NA	NA	12	TRBJ1-1	CSVEKGNPEAFF	TGCAGCGTTGAAAAAGGGAACCCTGAAGCTTTCTTT
TRBV7-2	NA	TRBD2	16	TRBJ2-3	CASSPTGTSGGGTQYF	TGTGCCAGCAGCCCTACCGGGACTAGCGGGGGAGGTACGCAGTATTTT
TRBV12-3/TRBV12-4	NA	TRBD2	15	TRBJ2-5	CASSKRAGGGETQYF	TGTGCCAGCAGTAAACGAGCGGGAGGCGGTGAGACCCAGTACTTC
TRBV3-1	NA	NA	13	TRBJ2-7	CASSGTESYEQYF	TGTGCCAGCAGCGGGACGGAAAGCTACGAGCAGTACTTC
TRBV6-1	once	NA	16	TRBJ2-3	CASSELLASGTDTQYF	TGTGCCAGCAGTGAATTATTAGCTTCTGGCACAGATACGCAGTATTTT
TRBV6-6	NA	NA	16	TRBJ1-1	CASTDLKTGPNTEAFF	TGTGCCAGCACCGACCTAAAGACAGGACCGAACACTGAAGCTTTCTTT
TRBV7-2	NA	TRBD2	14	TRBJ2-7	CASSLGLAGASQYF	TGTGCCAGCAGCTTAGGACTAGCGGGAGCGTCGCAGTACTTC
TRBV21-1	NA	NA	13	TRBJ2-2	CASSKANTGELFF	TGTGCCAGCAGCAAGGCGAACACCGGGGAGCTGTTTTTT
TRBV20-1	NA	TRBD1	13	TRBJ1-2	CSARDDRAYGYTF	TGCAGTGCTAGAGATGACAGGGCCTATGGCTACACCTTC
TRBV6-2/TRBV6-3	NA	NA	12	TRBJ1-2	CASSYRRYGYTF	TGTGCCAGCAGTTACCGACGGTATGGCTACACCTTC
TRBV29-1	NA	NA	12	TRBJ2-7	CSGASGAGEQYF	TGCAGCGGAGCCTCAGGGGCGGGCGAGCAGTACTTC
TRBV5-1	NA	NA	15	TRBJ2-1	CASSLGGNSYNEQFF	TGCGCCAGCAGCTTGGGCGGTAATTCCTACAATGAGCAGTTCTTC
TRBV20-1	NA	TRBD2	16	TRBJ2-1	CSASPLLAGSYNEQFF	TGCAGTGCTAGCCCTCTCCTAGCGGGATCCTACAATGAGCAGTTCTTC
TRBV20-1	NA	NA	15	TRBJ1-5	CSARRTGGPNQPQHF	TGCAGTGCTAGGCGGACGGGGGGCCCGAATCAGCCCCAGCATTTT
TRBV28	NA	NA	16	TRBJ2-3	CASSWGAPWGTDTQYF	TGTGCCAGCAGTTGGGGGGCTCCTTGGGGCACAGATACGCAGTATTTT
TRBV14	NA	NA	14	TRBJ2-7	CASSPWGDAREQYF	TGTGCCAGCAGCCCTTGGGGGGACGCCCGGGAGCAGTACTTC
TRBV20-1	NA	NA	15	TRBJ2-6	CSARLAGSGANVLTF	TGCAGTGCTAGGCTGGCTGGCTCTGGGGCCAACGTCCTGACTTTC
TRBV4-1	once	TRBD1	14	TRBJ1-2	CASSQDAQGRGYTF	TGCGCCAGCAGCCAAGATGCACAGGGGAGAGGCTACACCTTC
TRBV20-1	NA	NA	10	TRBJ2-7	CSARVGEQYF	TGCAGTGCTAGAGTGGGCGAGCAGTACTTC
TRBV5-6	once	TRBD1	15	TRBJ1-5	CASSRGQGANQPQHF	TGTGCCAGCAGCCGGGGACAGGGAGCCAATCAGCCCCAGCATTTT
TRBV5-1	NA	TRBD1	13	TRBJ1-2	CASSMDRDYGYTF	TGCGCCAGCAGCATGGACAGGGACTATGGCTACACCTTC